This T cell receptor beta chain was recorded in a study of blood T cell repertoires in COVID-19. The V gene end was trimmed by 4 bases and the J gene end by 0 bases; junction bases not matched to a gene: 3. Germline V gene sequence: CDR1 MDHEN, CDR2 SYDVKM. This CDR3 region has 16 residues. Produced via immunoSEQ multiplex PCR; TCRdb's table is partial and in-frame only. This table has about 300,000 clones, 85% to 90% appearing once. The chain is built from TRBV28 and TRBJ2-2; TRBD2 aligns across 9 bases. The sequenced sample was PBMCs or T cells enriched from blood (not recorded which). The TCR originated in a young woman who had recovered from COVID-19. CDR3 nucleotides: TGTGCCAGCAGTTCTACTAGCGGGTCGAACACCGGGGAGCTGTTTTTT. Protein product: CASSSTSGSNTGELFF. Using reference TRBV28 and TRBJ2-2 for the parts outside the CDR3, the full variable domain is DVKVTQSSRYLVKRTGEKVFLECVQDMDHENMFWYRQDPGLGLRLIYFSYDVKMKEKGDIPEGYSVSREKKERFSLILESASTNQTSMYLCASSSTSGSNTGELFFGEGSRLTVL.